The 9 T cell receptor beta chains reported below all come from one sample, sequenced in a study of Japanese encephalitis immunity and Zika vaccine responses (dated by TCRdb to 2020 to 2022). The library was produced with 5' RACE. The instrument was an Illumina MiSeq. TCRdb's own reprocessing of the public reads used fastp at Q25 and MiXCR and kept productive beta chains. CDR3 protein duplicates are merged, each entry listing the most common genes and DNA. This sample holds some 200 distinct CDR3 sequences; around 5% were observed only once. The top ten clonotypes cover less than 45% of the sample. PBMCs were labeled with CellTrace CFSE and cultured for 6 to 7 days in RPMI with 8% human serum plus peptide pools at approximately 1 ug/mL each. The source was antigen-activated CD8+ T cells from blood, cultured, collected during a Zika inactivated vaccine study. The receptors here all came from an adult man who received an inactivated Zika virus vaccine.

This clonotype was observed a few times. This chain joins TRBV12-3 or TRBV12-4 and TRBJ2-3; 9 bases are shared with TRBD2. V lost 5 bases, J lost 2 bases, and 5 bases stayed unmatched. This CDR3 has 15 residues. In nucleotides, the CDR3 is TGTGCCAGCAGTCCCGGGACTAGCTTCACAGATACGCAGTATTTT. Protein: CASSPGTSFTDTQYF.

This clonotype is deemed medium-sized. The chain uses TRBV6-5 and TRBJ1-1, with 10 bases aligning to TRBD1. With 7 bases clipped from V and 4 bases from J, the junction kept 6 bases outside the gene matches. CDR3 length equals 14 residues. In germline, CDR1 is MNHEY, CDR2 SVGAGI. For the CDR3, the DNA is TGTGCCAGCACCCTAGGACAGGGGGGCACTGAAGCTTTCTTT. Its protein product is CASTLGQGGTEAFF.

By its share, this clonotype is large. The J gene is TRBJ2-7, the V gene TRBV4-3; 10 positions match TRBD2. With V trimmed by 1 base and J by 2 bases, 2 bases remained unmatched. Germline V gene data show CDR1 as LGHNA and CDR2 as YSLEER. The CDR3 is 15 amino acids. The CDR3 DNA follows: TGCGCCAGCAGCCAAGTAAGCGGGGGGGCCTACGAGCAGTACTTC. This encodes CASSQVSGGAYEQYF.

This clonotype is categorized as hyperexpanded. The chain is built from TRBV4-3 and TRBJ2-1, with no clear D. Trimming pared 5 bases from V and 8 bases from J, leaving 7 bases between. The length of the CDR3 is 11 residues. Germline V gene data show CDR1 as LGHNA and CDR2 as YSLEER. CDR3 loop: CASSVGYEQFF. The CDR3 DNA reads TGCGCCAGCAGCGTGGGTTATGAGCAGTTCTTC.

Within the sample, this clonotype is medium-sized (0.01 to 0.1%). The CDR3 here is CASSLGTSGSYEQYF. The CDR3 DNA is TGCGCCAGCAGCCTCGGGACTAGCGGTTCCTACGAGCAGTACTTC. This chain joins TRBV4-3 and TRBJ2-7; TRBD2 aligns across 11 bases. Germline V gene sequence: CDR1 LGHNA, CDR2 YSLEER. The V segment lost 4 bases and the J segment 1 base; nucleotides outside the gene matches: 3. The CDR3 sequence is 15 residues long.

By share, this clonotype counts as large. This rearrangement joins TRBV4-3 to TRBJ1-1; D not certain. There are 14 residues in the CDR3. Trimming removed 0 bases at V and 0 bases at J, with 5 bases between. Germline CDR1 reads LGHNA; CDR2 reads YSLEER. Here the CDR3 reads CASSQDGMNTEAFF. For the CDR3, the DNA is TGCGCCAGCAGCCAAGATGGCATGAACACTGAAGCTTTCTTT.

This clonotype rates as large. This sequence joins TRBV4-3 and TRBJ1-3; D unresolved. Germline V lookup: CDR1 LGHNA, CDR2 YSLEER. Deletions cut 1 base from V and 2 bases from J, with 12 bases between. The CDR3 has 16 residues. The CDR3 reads CASSQVSGGPGNTIYF. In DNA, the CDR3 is TGCGCCAGCAGCCAAGTGTCAGGAGGCCCTGGAAACACCATATATTTT.

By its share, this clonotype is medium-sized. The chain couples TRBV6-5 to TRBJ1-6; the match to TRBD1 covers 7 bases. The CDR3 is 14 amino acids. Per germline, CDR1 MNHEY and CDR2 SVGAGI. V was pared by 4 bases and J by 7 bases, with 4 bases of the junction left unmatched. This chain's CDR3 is CASSWQGGNSPLHF. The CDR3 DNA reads TGTGCCAGCAGTTGGCAGGGGGGGAATTCACCCCTCCACTTT.

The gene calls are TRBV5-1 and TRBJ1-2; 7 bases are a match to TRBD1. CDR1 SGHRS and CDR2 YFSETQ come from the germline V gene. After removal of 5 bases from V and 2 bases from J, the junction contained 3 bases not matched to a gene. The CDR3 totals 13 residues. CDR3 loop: CASRGGQNYGYTF. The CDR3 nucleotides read TGCGCCAGCAGGGGGGGACAGAACTATGGCTACACCTTC. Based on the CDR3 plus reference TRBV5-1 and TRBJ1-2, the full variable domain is KAGVTQTPRYLIKTRGQQVTLSCSPISGHRSVSWYQQTPGQGLQFLFEYFSETQRNKGNFPGRFSGRQFSNSRSEMNVSTLELGDSALYLCASRGGQNYGYTFGSGTRLTVV.